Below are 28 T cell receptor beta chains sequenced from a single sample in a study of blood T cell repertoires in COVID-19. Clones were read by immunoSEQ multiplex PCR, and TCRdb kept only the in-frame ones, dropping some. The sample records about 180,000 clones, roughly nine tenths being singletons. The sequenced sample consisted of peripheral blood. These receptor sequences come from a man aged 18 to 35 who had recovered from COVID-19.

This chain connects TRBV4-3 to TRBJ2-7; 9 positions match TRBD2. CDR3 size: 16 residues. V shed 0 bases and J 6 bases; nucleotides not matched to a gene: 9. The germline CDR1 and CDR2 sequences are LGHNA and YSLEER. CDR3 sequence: CASSQDLGGRASEQYF. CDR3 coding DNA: TGCGCCAGCAGCCAAGATTTGGGCGGGAGGGCCTCCGAGCAGTACTTC.

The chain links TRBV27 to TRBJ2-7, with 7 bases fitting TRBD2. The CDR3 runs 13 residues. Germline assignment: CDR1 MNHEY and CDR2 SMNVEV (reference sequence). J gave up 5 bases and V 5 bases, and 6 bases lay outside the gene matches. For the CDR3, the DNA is TGTGCCAGCAGTGGGGCAGGGAGGGACGAGCAGTACTTC. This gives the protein CASSGAGRDEQYF.

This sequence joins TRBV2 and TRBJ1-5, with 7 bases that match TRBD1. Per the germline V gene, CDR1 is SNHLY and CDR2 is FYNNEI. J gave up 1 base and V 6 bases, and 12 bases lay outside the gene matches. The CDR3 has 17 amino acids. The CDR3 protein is CASSAYTTGRSNQPQHF. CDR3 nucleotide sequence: TGTGCCAGCAGCGCGTACACGACAGGGAGAAGCAATCAGCCCCAGCATTTT. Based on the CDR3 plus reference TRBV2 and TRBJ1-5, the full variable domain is EPEVTQTPSHQVTQMGQEVILRCVPISNHLYFYWYRQILGQKVEFLVSFYNNEISEKSEIFDDQFSVERPDGSNFTLKIRSTKLEDSAMYFCASSAYTTGRSNQPQHFGDGTRLSIL.

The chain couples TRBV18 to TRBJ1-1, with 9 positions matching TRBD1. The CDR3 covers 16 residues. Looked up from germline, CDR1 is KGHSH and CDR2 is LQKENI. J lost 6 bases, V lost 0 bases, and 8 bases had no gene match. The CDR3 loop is CASSPPSGQGRAEAFF. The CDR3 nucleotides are TGTGCCAGCTCACCACCCTCTGGACAGGGGCGCGCTGAAGCTTTCTTT. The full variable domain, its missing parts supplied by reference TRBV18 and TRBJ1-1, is NAGVMQNPRHLVRRRGQEARLRCSPMKGHSHVYWYRQLPEEGLKFMVYLQKENIIDESGMPKERFSAEFPKEGPSILRIQQVVRGDSAAYFCASSPPSGQGRAEAFFGQGTRLTVV.

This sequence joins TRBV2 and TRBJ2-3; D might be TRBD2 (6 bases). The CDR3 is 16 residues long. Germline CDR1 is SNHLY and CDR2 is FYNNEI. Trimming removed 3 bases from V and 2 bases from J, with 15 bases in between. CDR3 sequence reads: CASSEAREEPTDTQYF. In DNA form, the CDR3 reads TGTGCCAGCAGTGAGGCCAGGGAGGAACCCACAGATACGCAGTATTTT.

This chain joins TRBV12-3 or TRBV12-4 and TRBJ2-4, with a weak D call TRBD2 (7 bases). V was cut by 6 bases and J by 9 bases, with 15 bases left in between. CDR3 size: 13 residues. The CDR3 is CASSRRGAGIQYF. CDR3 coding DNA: TGTGCCAGCAGCCGACGGGGGGCGGGCATTCAGTACTTC.

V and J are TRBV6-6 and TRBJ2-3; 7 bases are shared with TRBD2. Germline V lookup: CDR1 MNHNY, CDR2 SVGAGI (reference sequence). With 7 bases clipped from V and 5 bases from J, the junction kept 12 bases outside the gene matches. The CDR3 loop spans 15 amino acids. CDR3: CASTKSGTAKDTQYF. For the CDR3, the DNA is TGTGCCAGCACAAAAAGCGGGACGGCGAAAGATACGCAGTATTTT.

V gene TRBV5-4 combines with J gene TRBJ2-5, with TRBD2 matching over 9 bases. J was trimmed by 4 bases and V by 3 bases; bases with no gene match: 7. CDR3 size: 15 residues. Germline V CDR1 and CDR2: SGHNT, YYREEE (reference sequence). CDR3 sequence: CASSSRTSVPETQYF. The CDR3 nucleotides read TGTGCCAGCAGCTCCCGGACTAGCGTCCCAGAGACCCAGTACTTC.

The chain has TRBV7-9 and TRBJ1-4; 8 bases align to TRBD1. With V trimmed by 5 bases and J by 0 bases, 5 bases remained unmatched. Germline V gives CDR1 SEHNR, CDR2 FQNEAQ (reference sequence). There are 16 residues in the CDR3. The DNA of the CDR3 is TGTGCCAGCAGCAGAGGACAGGGAGCAACTAATGAAAAACTGTTTTTT. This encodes CASSRGQGATNEKLFF.

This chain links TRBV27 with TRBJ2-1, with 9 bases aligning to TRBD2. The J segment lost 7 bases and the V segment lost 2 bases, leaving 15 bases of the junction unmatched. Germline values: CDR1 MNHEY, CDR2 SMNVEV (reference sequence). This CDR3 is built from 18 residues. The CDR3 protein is CASSLGLTPGLALNEQFF. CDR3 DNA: TGTGCCAGCAGTTTAGGGTTAACGCCGGGACTAGCTTTGAATGAGCAGTTCTTC.

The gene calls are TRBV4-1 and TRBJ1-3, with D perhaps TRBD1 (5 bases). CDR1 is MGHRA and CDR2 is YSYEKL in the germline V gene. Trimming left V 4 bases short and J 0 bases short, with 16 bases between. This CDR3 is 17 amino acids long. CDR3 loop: CASSPFAPTVSGNTIYF. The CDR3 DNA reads TGCGCCAGCAGCCCCTTCGCCCCGACAGTCTCTGGAAACACCATATATTTT.

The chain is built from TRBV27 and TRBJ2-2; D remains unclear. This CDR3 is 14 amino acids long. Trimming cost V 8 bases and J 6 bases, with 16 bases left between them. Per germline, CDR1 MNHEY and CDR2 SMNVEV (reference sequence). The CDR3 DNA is TGTGCCAGCGGGCCCCGCTTGTGGGCCGGGGAGCTGTTTTTT. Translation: CASGPRLWAGELFF.

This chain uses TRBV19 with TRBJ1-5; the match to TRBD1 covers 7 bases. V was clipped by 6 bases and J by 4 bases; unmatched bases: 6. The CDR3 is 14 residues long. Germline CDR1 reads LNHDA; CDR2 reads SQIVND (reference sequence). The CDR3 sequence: CASRPDRVNQPQHF. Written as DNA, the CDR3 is TGTGCCAGTAGACCCGACAGGGTTAATCAGCCCCAGCATTTT.

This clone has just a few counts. The CDR3 nucleotides are TGTGCCAGCAGCTTAATTTCCCGACAGGCCGGGGAGCTGTTTTTT. Translation gives CASSLISRQAGELFF. The chain has TRBV11-2 and TRBJ2-2, with D perhaps matching TRBD1 (6 bases). Per the germline V gene, CDR1 is SGHAT and CDR2 is FQNNGV. Trimming removed 2 bases at V and 6 bases at J, with 13 bases between. The CDR3 totals 15 residues.

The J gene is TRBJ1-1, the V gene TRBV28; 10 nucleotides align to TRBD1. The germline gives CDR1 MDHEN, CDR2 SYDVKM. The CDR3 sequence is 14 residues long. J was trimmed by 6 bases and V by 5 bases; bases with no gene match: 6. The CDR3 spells CASSRGQGVAEAFF. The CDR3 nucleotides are TGTGCCAGCAGTCGCGGACAGGGGGTCGCTGAAGCTTTCTTT.

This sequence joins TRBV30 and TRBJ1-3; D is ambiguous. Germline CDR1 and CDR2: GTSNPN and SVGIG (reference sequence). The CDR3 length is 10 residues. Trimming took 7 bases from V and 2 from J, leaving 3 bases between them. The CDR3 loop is CASAGNTIYF. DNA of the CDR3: TGTGCCTCGGCTGGAAACACCATATATTTT. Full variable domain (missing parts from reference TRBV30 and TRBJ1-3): SQTIHQWPATLVQPVGSPLSLECTVEGTSNPNLYWYRQAAGRGLQLLFYSVGIGQISSEVPQNLSASRPQDRQFILSSKKLLLSDSGFYLCASAGNTIYFGEGSWLTVV.

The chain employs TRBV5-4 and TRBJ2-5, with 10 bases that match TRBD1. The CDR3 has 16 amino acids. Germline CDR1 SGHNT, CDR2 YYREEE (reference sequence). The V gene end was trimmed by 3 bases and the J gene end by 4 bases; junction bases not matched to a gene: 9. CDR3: CASSSMTGGVGETQYF. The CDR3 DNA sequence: TGTGCCAGCAGCTCGATGACAGGGGGCGTCGGAGAGACCCAGTACTTC.

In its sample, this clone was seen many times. CDR3 protein: CASSFRGQATGNTIYF. CDR3 bases: TGTGCCAGCAGCTTTAGGGGACAGGCAACTGGAAACACCATATATTTT. V usage is TRBV5-6 and J usage is TRBJ1-3, with TRBD1 matching over 8 bases. The ends lost 2 bases at V and 2 bases at J; junction bases unmatched: 6. The germline V gene has CDR1 SGHDT and CDR2 YYEEEE. The CDR3 covers 16 residues.

CDR3 nucleotides: TGTGCCAGCAGGGGGGGGAACACTGAAGCTTTCTTT. As protein: CASRGGNTEAFF. The V and J genes are TRBV28 and TRBJ1-1, with TRBD1 as a possible D gene (5 bases). CDR1 is MDHEN and CDR2 is SYDVKM in the germline V gene. The CDR3 is 12 amino acids. Trimming took off 6 bases at V and 1 base at J, with 6 bases between the two ends.

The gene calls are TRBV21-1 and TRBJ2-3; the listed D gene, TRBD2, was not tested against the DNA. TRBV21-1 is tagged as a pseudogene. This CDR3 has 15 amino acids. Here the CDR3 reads CASSPRGLAGDTQYF. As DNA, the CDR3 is TGTGCCAGCAGCCCCAGGGGACTAGCGGGAGATACGCAGTATTTT.

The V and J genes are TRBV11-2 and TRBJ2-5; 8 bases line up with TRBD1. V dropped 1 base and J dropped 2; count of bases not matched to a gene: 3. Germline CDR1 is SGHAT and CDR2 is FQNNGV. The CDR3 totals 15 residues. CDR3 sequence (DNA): TGTGCCAGCAGCTTAGTGGGACAGGTGCAAGAGACCCAGTACTTC. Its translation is CASSLVGQVQETQYF.

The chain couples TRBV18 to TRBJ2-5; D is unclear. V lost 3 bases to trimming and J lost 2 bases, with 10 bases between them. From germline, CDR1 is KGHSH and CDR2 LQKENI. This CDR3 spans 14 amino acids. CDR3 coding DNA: TGTGCCAGCTCACCGGGCAGACGGCAAGAGACCCAGTACTTC. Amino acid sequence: CASSPGRRQETQYF.

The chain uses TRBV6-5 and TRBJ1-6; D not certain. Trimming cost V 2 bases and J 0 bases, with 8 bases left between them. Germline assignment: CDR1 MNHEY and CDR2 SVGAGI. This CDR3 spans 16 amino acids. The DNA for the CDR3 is TGTGCCAGCAGTTACGAGGCGAGCTCCTATAATTCACCCCTCCACTTT. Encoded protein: CASSYEASSYNSPLHF.

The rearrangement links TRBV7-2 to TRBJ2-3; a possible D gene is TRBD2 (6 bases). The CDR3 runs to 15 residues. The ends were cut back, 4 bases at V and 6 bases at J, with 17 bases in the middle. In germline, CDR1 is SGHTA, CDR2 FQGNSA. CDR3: CASSSPTRASDTQYF. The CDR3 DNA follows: TGTGCCAGCAGCTCTCCGACTAGGGCTAGCGATACGCAGTATTTT.

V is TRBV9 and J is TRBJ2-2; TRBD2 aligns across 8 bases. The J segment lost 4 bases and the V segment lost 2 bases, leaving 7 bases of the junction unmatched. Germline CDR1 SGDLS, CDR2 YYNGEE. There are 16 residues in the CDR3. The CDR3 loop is CASSVDLAGPTGELFF. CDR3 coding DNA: TGTGCCAGCAGCGTTGATCTAGCGGGCCCCACCGGGGAGCTGTTTTTT.

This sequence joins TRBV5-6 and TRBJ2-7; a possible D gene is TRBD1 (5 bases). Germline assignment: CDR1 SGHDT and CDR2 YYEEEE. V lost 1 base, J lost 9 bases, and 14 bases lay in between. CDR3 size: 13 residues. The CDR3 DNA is TGTGCCAGCAGCTTGTCGGCTACAGGATCGCAGTACTTC. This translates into CASSLSATGSQYF.

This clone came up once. CDR3 sequence reads: CASSYDRTYEQYF. The CDR3 DNA sequence: TGTGCCAGCAGTTACGACAGGACCTACGAGCAGTACTTC. The gene calls are TRBV6-6 and TRBJ2-7, with D perhaps matching TRBD1 (6 bases). Deletions cut 2 bases from V and 2 bases from J, with 7 bases between. Germline lookup yields CDR1 MNHNY and CDR2 SVGAGI (reference sequence). The CDR3 totals 13 residues.

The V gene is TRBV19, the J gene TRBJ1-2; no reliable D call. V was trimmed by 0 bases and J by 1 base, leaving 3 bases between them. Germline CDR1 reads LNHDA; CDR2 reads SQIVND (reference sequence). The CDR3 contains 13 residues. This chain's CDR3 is CASSIDINYGYTF. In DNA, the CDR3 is TGTGCCAGTAGTATAGATATTAACTATGGCTACACCTTC.